These T cell receptor beta chains were read from a single sample in a study of cytomegalovirus exposure and HLA in healthy donors. TCRdb's table, derived via immunoSEQ multiplex PCR, lists solely in-frame clones and lacks some. Altogether about 180,000 clones are present, 85% being singletons, with the ten largest covering more than 15%. Sequencing was performed on PBMCs. These receptors were collected from a man between 18 and 35 years old in good health and CMV-seropositive. CDR3s include the opening cysteine and the closing phenylalanine or tryptophan. The order of the fields is V gene, J gene, D gene, clone size, CDR3 protein, CDR3 DNA. A D gene is named only where the DNA matches it firmly. Not all rows give a size; the values are once, few, many and, for expanded clones, a class.

TRBV10-1	TRBJ2-5	-	-	CASSDQNKLTQYF	TGCGCCAGCAGTGACCAGAACAAGTTGACCCAGTACTTC
TRBV6-1	TRBJ2-1	TRBD1	-	CASSGNRGRSYNEQFF	TGTGCCAGCAGTGGGAACAGGGGAAGGTCCTACAATGAGCAGTTCTTC
TRBV2	TRBJ2-7	-	-	CASRGQWVGEQYF	TGTGCCAGCAGAGGACAATGGGTGGGCGAGCAGTACTTC
TRBV30	TRBJ2-7	-	-	CAWRGDSNSYEQYF	TGTGCCTGGAGGGGAGACTCGAACTCCTACGAGCAGTACTTC
TRBV27	TRBJ1-1	-	once	CASSTTSISEAFF	TGTGCCAGCAGTACAACGTCCATATCGGAAGCTTTCTTT
TRBV11-3	TRBJ1-1	-	-	CASSSGDTEAFF	TGTGCCAGCAGCTCGGGGGACACTGAAGCTTTCTTT
TRBV20-1	TRBJ2-3	-	-	CSARVGDTQYF	TGCAGTGCTAGAGTCGGTGATACGCAGTATTTT
TRBV9	TRBJ1-4	-	-	CASSGEGRQEYEKLFF	TGTGCCAGCAGCGGTGAGGGAAGGCAGGAGTATGAAAAACTGTTTTTT
TRBV7-9	TRBJ2-7	TRBD2	few	CAIGTSGRSEQYF	TGTGCCATCGGCACTAGCGGGAGGAGCGAGCAGTACTTC
TRBV9	TRBJ1-2	-	-	CASSDVRGAGYTF	TGTGCCAGCAGCGACGTAAGGGGTGCTGGCTACACCTTC
TRBV19	TRBJ2-2	-	few	CASRAPGYTGELFF	TGTGCCAGTAGGGCCCCAGGGTACACCGGGGAGCTGTTTTTT
TRBV9	TRBJ1-5	-	-	CASSVSGGRNQPQHF	TGTGCCAGCAGCGTGTCCGGGGGACGCAATCAGCCCCAGCATTTT
TRBV4-1	TRBJ1-1	-	few	CASSHFTDREAFF	TGCGCCAGCAGCCATTTTACCGACAGGGAAGCTTTCTTT
TRBV6-1	TRBJ1-5	-	-	CASSEPWGRQPQHF	TGTGCCAGCAGTGAGCCATGGGGGCGGCAGCCCCAGCATTTT
TRBV10-2	TRBJ1-1	-	-	CASTPRQGPDEAFF	TGCGCCAGCACTCCTAGGCAGGGGCCTGATGAAGCTTTCTTT
TRBV28	TRBJ1-2	-	-	CASSLGQPNYGYTF	TGTGCCAGCAGTTTAGGACAGCCCAACTATGGCTACACCTTC
TRBV15	TRBJ2-5	-	-	CATSRDPFRETQYF	TGTGCCACCAGCAGAGATCCCTTCCGAGAGACCCAGTACTTC
TRBV13	TRBJ1-1	-	-	CASSLGHRNTEAFF	TGTGCCAGCAGCTTAGGCCACAGGAACACTGAAGCTTTCTTT
TRBV2	TRBJ1-2	TRBD1	-	CASSPESGGGRGYTF	TGTGCCAGCAGCCCCGAGTCAGGGGGCGGTAGGGGCTACACCTTC
TRBV11-2	TRBJ1-6	-	-	CASSQQGANSPLHF	TGTGCCAGCAGCCAACAAGGGGCCAATTCACCCCTCCACTTT
TRBV4-1	TRBJ1-1	TRBD1	-	CASSQIGTDEAFF	TGCGCCAGCAGCCAAATCGGGACAGATGAAGCTTTCTTT
TRBV30	TRBJ2-3	TRBD2	-	CAWSKSTSGSAQYF	TGTGCCTGGAGTAAGTCCACTAGCGGGAGTGCGCAGTATTTT
TRBV7-9	TRBJ1-1	TRBD1	-	CASSPGTEEAFF	TGTGCCAGCAGCCCCGGGACAGAAGAAGCTTTCTTT
TRBV7-8	TRBJ1-2	-	-	CASSLRDNYGYTF	TGTGCCAGCAGCTTACGGGATAACTATGGCTACACCTTC
TRBV29-1	TRBJ2-1	-	-	CSFLTTGKNEQFF	TGCAGCTTTCTTACTACCGGTAAGAATGAGCAGTTCTTC
TRBV28	TRBJ1-4	-	-	CASIGAVRGATNEKLFF	TGTGCCAGCATTGGAGCGGTTCGGGGTGCAACTAATGAAAAACTGTTTTTT
TRBV29-1	TRBJ1-4	-	once	CSVEDPTHATNEKLFF	TGCAGCGTTGAAGATCCCACACATGCAACTAATGAAAAACTGTTTTTT
TRBV27	TRBJ2-3	TRBD1	-	CASSPGQGATDTQYF	TGTGCCAGCAGTCCCGGACAGGGGGCCACAGATACGCAGTATTTT
TRBV10-3	TRBJ2-7	TRBD2	-	CAISSSLAGAREQYF	TGTGCCATCAGTTCCAGCCTAGCGGGAGCACGAGAGCAGTACTTC
TRBV7-2	TRBJ2-1	TRBD2	-	CASSSTLAGGEQFF	TGTGCCAGCAGCTCGACCTTAGCGGGAGGTGAGCAGTTCTTC
TRBV27	TRBJ2-3	TRBD2	once	CASSFQYPLAGEGGDTQYF	TGTGCCAGCAGTTTTCAGTACCCCCTAGCGGGAGAGGGGGGAGATACGCAGTATTTT
TRBV28	TRBJ2-7	-	-	CASSLLGGREQYF	TGTGCCAGCAGTTTATTGGGGGGTCGGGAGCAGTACTTC
TRBV30	TRBJ1-5	-	-	CAWSDGSSGGQPQHF	TGTGCCTGGAGTGATGGGTCGTCCGGGGGTCAGCCCCAGCATTTT
TRBV28	TRBJ1-6	TRBD1	-	CASRDRGNSPLHF	TGTGCCAGCAGAGACAGGGGGAATTCACCCCTCCACTTT
TRBV12-5	TRBJ2-2	TRBD1	-	CASGATNRGGELFF	TGTGCTAGTGGTGCGACCAACAGGGGTGGGGAGCTGTTTTTT
TRBV4-1	TRBJ2-5	-	-	CASSQDRGQETQYF	TGCGCCAGCAGCCAAGATCGCGGCCAAGAGACCCAGTACTTC
TRBV30	TRBJ1-2	-	-	CAWSVLKGSGYTF	TGTGCCTGGAGTGTACTTAAAGGGAGCGGCTACACCTTC
TRBV6-1	TRBJ2-5	TRBD2	-	CASSGLAGGQETQYF	TGTGCCAGCAGTGGACTAGCGGGGGGGCAAGAGACCCAGTACTTC
TRBV13	TRBJ1-5	TRBD1	-	CASSLGGTANQPQHF	TGTGCCAGCAGCTTAGGCGGGACAGCTAATCAGCCCCAGCATTTT
TRBV4-2	TRBJ2-1	TRBD1	-	CASSQEQGNEQFF	TGTGCCAGCAGCCAAGAACAGGGGAATGAGCAGTTCTTC
TRBV19	TRBJ1-5	TRBD1	-	CASSITGGRYNQPQHF	TGTGCCAGTAGTATAACAGGGGGGAGATACAATCAGCCCCAGCATTTT
TRBV5-1	TRBJ2-3	-	-	CASSPSGTPNTDTQYF	TGCGCCAGCAGCCCCTCAGGGACACCGAACACAGATACGCAGTATTTT
TRBV25-1	TRBJ2-4	TRBD1	-	CASSSDRGHWNIQYF	TGTGCCAGCAGCTCGGACAGGGGGCATTGGAACATTCAGTACTTC
TRBV28	TRBJ2-3	-	-	CASSLRAGRTDTQYF	TGTGCCAGCAGTTTACGTGCAGGCCGCACAGATACGCAGTATTTT
TRBV7-8	TRBJ2-7	TRBD1	-	CASSYRRTGGYEQYF	TGTGCCAGCAGCTATAGGCGGACAGGGGGTTACGAGCAGTACTTC
TRBV15	TRBJ2-2	-	once	CATSRYQGANTGELFF	TGTGCCACCAGCAGATACCAGGGCGCGAACACCGGGGAGCTGTTTTTT
TRBV27	TRBJ2-1	-	-	CASSLSEGTNEQFF	TGTGCCAGCAGTTTGAGTGAGGGAACTAATGAGCAGTTCTTC
TRBV7-9	TRBJ1-3	-	-	CASSPTGSVSGNTIYF	TGTGCCAGCAGCCCTACGGGGTCCGTCTCTGGAAACACCATATATTTT
TRBV19	TRBJ2-7	-	-	CASSKEAVISREQYF	TGTGCCAGTAGTAAGGAGGCAGTAATCTCACGGGAGCAGTACTTC